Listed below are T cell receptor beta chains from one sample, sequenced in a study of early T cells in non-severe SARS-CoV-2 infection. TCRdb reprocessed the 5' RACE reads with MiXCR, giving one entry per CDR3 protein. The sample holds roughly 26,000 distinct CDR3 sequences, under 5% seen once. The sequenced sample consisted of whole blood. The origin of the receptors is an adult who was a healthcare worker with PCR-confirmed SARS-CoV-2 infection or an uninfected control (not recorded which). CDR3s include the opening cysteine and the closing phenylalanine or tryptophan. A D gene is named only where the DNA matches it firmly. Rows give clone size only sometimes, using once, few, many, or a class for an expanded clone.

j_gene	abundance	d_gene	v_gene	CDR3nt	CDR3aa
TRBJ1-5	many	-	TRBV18	TGTGCCAGCTCTCAGGGGAATCAGCCCCAGCATTTT	CASSQGNQPQHF
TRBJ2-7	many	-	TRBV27	TGTGCCAGCAGCGCACAACTCAGGGCCTACGAGCAGTACTTC	CASSAQLRAYEQYF
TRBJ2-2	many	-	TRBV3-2	TGTGCCAGCAGCCAATCATACGGGAACACCGGGGAGCTGTTTTTT	CASSQSYGNTGELFF
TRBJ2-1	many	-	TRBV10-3	TGTGCCATCAGCGAGTCCGGAGGGGGGCGGGAGTACCAGTTCTTC	CAISESGGGREYQFF
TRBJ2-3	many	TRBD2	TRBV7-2	TGTGCCAGCAGCCGAATGGGACTAGCGGAGCATACGCAGTATTTT	CASSRMGLAEHTQYF
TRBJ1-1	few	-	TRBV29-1	TGCAGCGTTGTAAGAGTCACTGAAGCTTTCTTT	CSVVRVTEAFF
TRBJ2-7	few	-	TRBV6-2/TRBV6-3	TGTGCCAGCGCCAGACGTGAGACTCGGGTGGGCGAGCAGTACTTC	CASARRETRVGEQYF
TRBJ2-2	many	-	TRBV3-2	TGTGCCAGCAGCCCGAGAGTGACTGGACTAGCGACGAACACCGGGGAGCTGTTTTTT	CASSPRVTGLATNTGELFF
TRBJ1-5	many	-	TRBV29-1	TGCAGCGTTGCGGGGGGTTATAGCAATCAGCCCCAGCATTTT	CSVAGGYSNQPQHF
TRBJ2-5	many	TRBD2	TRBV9	TGTGCCAGCAGCGTAGGAGCGGGGGTGGCTGAGACCCAGTACTTC	CASSVGAGVAETQYF
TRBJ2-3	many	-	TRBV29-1	TGCAGCGTTGATGGAGGTGCCCGAGGGCCAGATACGCAGTATTTT	CSVDGGARGPDTQYF
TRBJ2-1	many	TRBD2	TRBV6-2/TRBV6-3	TGTGCCAGCAGGTGGACTAGCGGGAGGGCCAATGAGCAGTTCTTC	CASRWTSGRANEQFF
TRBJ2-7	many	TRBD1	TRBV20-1	TGCAGTGCACTCGGACAGGGAAGCTCCTACGAGCAGTACTTC	CSALGQGSSYEQYF
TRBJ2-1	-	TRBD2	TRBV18	TGTGCCAGCTCACCAATAGGACTAGCGGGGACCAATGAGCAGTTCTTC	CASSPIGLAGTNEQFF
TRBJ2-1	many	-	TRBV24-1	TGTGCCACCAGTGATTTGAATGAGCAGTTCTTC	CATSDLNEQFF
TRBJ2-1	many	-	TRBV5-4	TGTGCCAGCAGCTTAACCAAGGGATTCAACAATGAGCAGTTCTTC	CASSLTKGFNNEQFF
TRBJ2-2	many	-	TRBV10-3	TGTGCCATCAGTGACCCGGGACTTAACACCGGGGAGCTGTTTTTT	CAISDPGLNTGELFF
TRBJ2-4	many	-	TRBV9	TGTGCCAGCAGCGTAGGGGCGGAGGCGGGGAACATTCAGTACTTC	CASSVGAEAGNIQYF
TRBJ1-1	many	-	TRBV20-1	TGCAGTGCTAGTAGTTGGGACACACGGGAAAACACTGAAGCTTTCTTT	CSASSWDTRENTEAFF
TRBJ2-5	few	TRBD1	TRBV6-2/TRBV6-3	TGTGCCAGCCGGGGCCCGGGACAGATACAAGAGACCCAGTACTTC	CASRGPGQIQETQYF
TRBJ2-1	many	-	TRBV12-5	TGTGCTAGTGGTTTGACGGGAGTCTCCTACAATGAGCAGTTCTTC	CASGLTGVSYNEQFF
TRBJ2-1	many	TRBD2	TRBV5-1	TGCGCCAGCAGCTTGGATGCGGGAGACTTCTACAATGAGCAGTTCTTC	CASSLDAGDFYNEQFF
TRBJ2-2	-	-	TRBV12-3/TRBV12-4	TGTGCCAGCAGTCGGCCAAGGGCCCGAGGGTCCGGGGAGCTGTTTTTT	CASSRPRARGSGELFF
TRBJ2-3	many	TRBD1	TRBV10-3	TGTGCCATCAGTGAGACAGGGGCCGCAGATACGCAGTATTTT	CAISETGAADTQYF
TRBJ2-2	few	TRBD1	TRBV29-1	TGCAGCCCCGTTTTGCGGGACAGGCCCGGGGAGCTGTTTTTT	CSPVLRDRPGELFF
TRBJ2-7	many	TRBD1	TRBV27	TGTGCCAGCAGCGAGGACAGGGCTCGTGAGCAGTACTTC	CASSEDRAREQYF
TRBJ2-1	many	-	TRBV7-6	TGTGCCAGCAGTCGAGGTCTGTACAATGAGCAGTTCTTC	CASSRGLYNEQFF
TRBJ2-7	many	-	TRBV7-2	TGTGCCAGCAGCTTCTACTACGAGCAGTACTTC	CASSFYYEQYF
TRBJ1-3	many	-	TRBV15	TGTGCCACCGGGATCGTAGCTGGAAACACCATATATTTT	CATGIVAGNTIYF
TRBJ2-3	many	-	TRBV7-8	TGTGCCAGCAGCCGGGAAATTAGCACAGATACGCAGTATTTT	CASSREISTDTQYF
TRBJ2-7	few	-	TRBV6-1	TGTGCCAGCAGTGACCCCCAAGGAAGTGAGCCGTCCTACGAGCAGTACTTC	CASSDPQGSEPSYEQYF
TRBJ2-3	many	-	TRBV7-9	TGTGCCAGCAGCTTAGCGCTTCCCACAGATACGCAGTATTTT	CASSLALPTDTQYF
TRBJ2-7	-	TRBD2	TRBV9	TGTGCCAGCAGCGTAGGCACTAGCGGGAGAGGTTCCTACGAGCAGTACTTC	CASSVGTSGRGSYEQYF
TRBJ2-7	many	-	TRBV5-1	TGCGCCAGCAGCCCCGGGAGTCCCTACGAGCAGTACTTC	CASSPGSPYEQYF
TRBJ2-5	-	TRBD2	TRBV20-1	TGCAGTGCTAGTAGCCTAGCGGGAGGAGTGAAAGAGACCCAGTACTTC	CSASSLAGGVKETQYF
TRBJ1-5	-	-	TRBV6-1	TGTGCCAGCAACCCCGAGGGGGTCCTGAATCAGCCCCAGCATTTT	CASNPEGVLNQPQHF
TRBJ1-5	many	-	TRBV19	TGTGCCAGTAGACAGAACAATCAGCCCCAGCATTTT	CASRQNNQPQHF
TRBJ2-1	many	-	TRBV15	TGTGCCACCAGCCTTCCTGGGATGTCGAATGAGCAGTTCTTC	CATSLPGMSNEQFF
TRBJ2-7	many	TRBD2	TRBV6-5	TGTGCCAGCAATCTAGCGGGAGTTTATGAGCAGTACTTC	CASNLAGVYEQYF
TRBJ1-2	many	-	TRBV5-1	TGCGCCAGCAGCTATACAGATGTCTATGGCTACACCTTC	CASSYTDVYGYTF
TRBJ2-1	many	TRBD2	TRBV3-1	TGTGCCAGCAGCTTCTCGAGCGGGACGAGAGAGTTCTTC	CASSFSSGTREFF
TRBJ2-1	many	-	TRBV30	TGTGCCTGTTACGGGGCTAGAACCCTCCGTGAGCAGTTCTTC	CACYGARTLREQFF
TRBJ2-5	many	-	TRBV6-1	TGTGCCAGCAGCCAAAACCCCAGGCAAGAGACCCAGTACTTC	CASSQNPRQETQYF
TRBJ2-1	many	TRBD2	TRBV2	TGTGCCAGCAGGCTAGCGGGAGGAGATTACAATGAGCAGTTCTTC	CASRLAGGDYNEQFF
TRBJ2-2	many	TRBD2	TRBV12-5	TGTGCTAGTGGTTGGACTAGTCACTACGCCGGGGAGCTGTTTTTT	CASGWTSHYAGELFF
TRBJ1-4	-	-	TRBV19	TGTGCCAGTAGTATGGGGCGAACTAATGAAAAACTGTTTTTT	CASSMGRTNEKLFF
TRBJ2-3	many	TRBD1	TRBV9	TGTGCCAGCAGCGCCGACACAGGGGGCGCATGGGATACGCAGTATTTT	CASSADTGGAWDTQYF